This entry is about one TCR beta chain. This entry is derived from a study of spatial heterogeneity in lung cancer. Whole-study context: Alpha-chain detections were consistently fewer than beta-chain detections among the sequences. In the raw reads, each unique TCR and UMI combination was present more than ten times on average.

Germline V gives CDR1 SGHTA, CDR2 FQGNSA. V was shortened by 3 bases and J by 6 bases, with 12 bases between the two germline ends. The CDR3 covers 14 residues. Regarding time point: sample taken at primary tumor resection. Whole RNA from tumor, nontumor lung or frozen PBMC was sequenced unsorted. A single record per CDR3 protein comes from TCRdb applying MiXCR to the 5' RACE reads. The sample lists about 82,000 distinct CDR3 sequences, roughly an eighth occurring once. The chain is built from TRBV7-2 and TRBJ2-4; D gene ambiguous. The receptor was isolated from a male donor with early-stage non-small cell lung cancer. The source material was PBMCs, sampled at surgery. The CDR3 here is CASSFDRAINIQYF. The CDR3, as DNA: TGTGCCAGCAGCTTCGACCGTGCTATAAACATTCAGTACTTC.